These 26 T cell receptor beta chains came from one sample sequenced in a study of immune cell composition in non-small cell lung cancer. Generated by immunoSEQ multiplex PCR, the TCRdb table keeps only in-frame clones and is missing some. The data show around 3,400 clones, under 80% seen once. Normal lung was taken at the farthest possible site, at least 3 cm from tumour. The sequenced sample consisted of non-adjacent lung tissue. Receptors were obtained from a human donor with non-small cell lung cancer.

The chain recombines TRBV27 with TRBJ2-7, with D possibly being TRBD1 (6 bases). V was trimmed by 2 bases and J by 1 base, leaving 12 bases between them. The length of the CDR3 is 15 residues. The germline gives CDR1 MNHEY, CDR2 SMNVEV (reference sequence). The CDR3 region is CASSLKGVRSYEQYF. Written as DNA, the CDR3 is TGTGCCAGCAGTTTAAAGGGGGTAAGATCCTACGAGCAGTACTTC.

This clone showed up just a few times. This chain joins TRBV28 and TRBJ1-5; D might be TRBD1 (6 bases). The CDR3 contains 14 residues. Germline CDR1 reads MDHEN; CDR2 reads SYDVKM. The V end lost 6 bases, the J end lost 3 bases, and 12 bases lay between the germline ends. DNA for the CDR3: TGTGCCAGCAGAGGGGGGGGGACCAATCAGCCCCAGCATTTT. Translation gives CASRGGGTNQPQHF.

The chain has TRBV7-3 and TRBJ2-3; D might be TRBD2 (6 bases). Germline V gene lookup returns CDR1 SGHTA and CDR2 FQGTGA. CDR3 size: 16 residues. The V and J ends lost 5 bases and 0 bases respectively, with 15 bases between them. DNA of the CDR3: TGTGCCAGCAGCCCCTCTCGCGGGGTGAGCACAGATACGCAGTATTTT. Amino acid sequence: CASSPSRGVSTDTQYF.

The V gene is TRBV11-3, the J gene TRBJ2-2; tentatively, D is TRBD1 (5 bases). V was shortened by 5 bases and J by 1 base, with 14 bases between the two germline ends. The CDR3 length is 16 residues. Per germline, CDR1 SGHNT and CDR2 YENEEA. For the CDR3, the DNA is TGTGCCAGCAGCCCCGATTATGGACAGAACACCGGGGAGCTGTTTTTT. It yields the protein CASSPDYGQNTGELFF.

This clone was seen more than once but under ten times. The chain uses TRBV5-1 and TRBJ1-2; perhaps TRBD1 as D (5 bases). The CDR3 runs to 15 residues. Between the trimmed V and J ends, which lost 0 bases and 1 base, there was a span of 10 bases. Germline V CDR1 and CDR2: SGHRS, YFSETQ. The CDR3: CASSLGQSLNYGYTF. CDR3 in DNA: TGCGCCAGCAGCTTGGGACAGAGTCTTAACTATGGCTACACCTTC.

The chain couples TRBV6-5 to TRBJ2-7; D is perhaps TRBD2 (6 bases). V lost 11 bases, J lost 0 bases, and 14 bases lay in between. The CDR3 has 13 residues. The germline gives CDR1 MNHEY, CDR2 SVGAGI. CDR3: CARGGISSYEQYF. CDR3 nucleotide sequence: TGTGCCCGCGGAGGGATTAGCTCCTACGAGCAGTACTTC.

This chain links TRBV7-3 with TRBJ1-2, with 7 bases that match TRBD1. This CDR3 region has 16 residues. Germline assignment: CDR1 SGHTA and CDR2 FQGTGA. Germline trimming cut 4 bases from V and 4 bases from J; bases unmatched to any gene: 12. CDR3 DNA sequence: TGTGCCAGCAGCTCACTCGACAGGGTTCTTAGCTATGGCTACACCTTC. Translation gives CASSSLDRVLSYGYTF.

The V and J genes are TRBV9 and TRBJ2-1; TRBD2 matches 8 bases. V shed 1 base and J 6 bases; nucleotides not matched to a gene: 6. Germline CDR1 and CDR2: SGDLS and YYNGEE. CDR3 size: 15 residues. CDR3 region: CASSVLAGRSNEQFF. The CDR3 nucleotides read TGTGCCAGCAGCGTACTAGCGGGCAGGAGCAATGAGCAGTTCTTC.

The chain joins TRBV10-2 to TRBJ2-5, with D maybe TRBD2 (6 bases). CDR1 and CDR2 from the germline V gene are WSHSY and SAAADI. V gave up 5 bases and J gave up 5 bases, with 12 bases separating them. CDR3 length equals 13 residues. CDR3 nucleotide sequence: TGCGCCAGCAGTTTTAGCGGCCCGGAGACCCAGTACTTC. This encodes CASSFSGPETQYF.

The rearrangement joins TRBV6-5 to TRBJ2-7, with 11 positions matching TRBD1. This CDR3 is 15 amino acids long. Germline V CDR1 and CDR2: MNHEY, SVGAGI. Trimming at V came to 0 bases and at J to 4 bases, leaving 2 bases not matched to a gene. CDR3 in amino acids: CASSYSGQGAYEQYF. The CDR3, as DNA: TGTGCCAGCAGTTACTCAGGACAGGGGGCGTACGAGCAGTACTTC.

This chain uses TRBV5-5 with TRBJ1-2; the D is unclear. The CDR3 sequence is 11 residues long. Germline V gives CDR1 SGHKS, CDR2 YYEKEE (reference sequence). Trimming left V 3 bases short and J 8 bases short, with 8 bases between. The CDR3 protein is CASSSEGGYTF. CDR3 sequence (DNA): TGTGCCAGCAGCTCCGAGGGCGGCTACACCTTC.

This clone is labeled medium-sized. This sample also contains other DNA sequences that code for the same CDR3. V usage is TRBV13 and J usage is TRBJ2-7; D is possibly TRBD2 (5 bases). Germline V gene data show CDR1 as PRHDT and CDR2 as FYEKMQ (reference sequence). The CDR3 loop spans 14 amino acids. The V end was cut by 0 bases, the J end by 0 bases, with 6 bases between. The CDR3: CASSLGGDSYEQYF. The CDR3 DNA sequence: TGTGCCAGCAGCTTAGGCGGGGACTCCTACGAGCAGTACTTC.

The chain combines TRBV5-7 with TRBJ2-7, with 7 bases lining up with TRBD1. TRBV5-7 is placed among ORFs of uncertain function. Losses at the gene ends were 2 bases for V and 4 bases for J; bases not matched to a gene: 3. The CDR3 sequence is 13 residues long. The CDR3 region has the DNA TGTGCCAGCAGCTTTGACAGGGCTTACGAGCAGTACTTC. Protein: CASSFDRAYEQYF.

The genes are TRBV7-2 and TRBJ2-1, with 7 bases that match TRBD1. The germline V gene has CDR1 SGHTA and CDR2 FQGNSA. CDR3 length: 13 amino acids. With V trimmed by 6 bases and J by 9 bases, 8 bases remained unmatched. The DNA for the CDR3 is TGTGCCAGCAGACAGGGGCAGAAGGGTGAGCAGTTCTTC. It encodes CASRQGQKGEQFF.

The chain carries TRBV16 and TRBJ2-1; 9 positions agree with TRBD2. There are 16 residues in the CDR3. The germline CDR1 and CDR2 sequences are KGHSY and FQNENV. V dropped 3 bases and J dropped 5; count of bases not matched to a gene: 8. Here the CDR3 DNA reads TGTGCCAGCAGCCATGGGATTAGCGGGGGAGACAATGAGCAGTTCTTC. It translates to CASSHGISGGDNEQFF.

The chain uses TRBV6-5 and TRBJ1-1, with D tentatively TRBD1 (6 bases). The CDR3 runs 15 residues. The V end was cut by 6 bases, the J end by 0 bases, with 14 bases between. The germline V gene encodes CDR1 MNHEY and CDR2 SVGAGI. CDR3 DNA sequence: TGTGCCAGCAGGCGCGAACAGGGAATGAACACTGAAGCTTTCTTT. As protein: CASRREQGMNTEAFF.

The chain couples TRBV10-2 to TRBJ2-1, with D perhaps TRBD1 (6 bases). This CDR3 region has 14 residues. CDR1 is WSHSY, CDR2 SAAADI, per germline. V was trimmed by 10 bases and J by 1 base, leaving 14 bases between them. The DNA of the CDR3 is TGCGCCACCCAGACAGGACAGTCCTACAATGAGCAGTTCTTC. Encoded protein: CATQTGQSYNEQFF.

This clone is large by share. V is TRBV7-2 and J is TRBJ1-2; the match to TRBD1 covers 7 bases. The CDR3 covers 16 residues. The ends lost 4 bases at V and 4 bases at J; junction bases unmatched: 12. Germline-derived CDR1 and CDR2 are SGHTA and FQGNSA. The CDR3 sequence is CASSSLDRVLSYGYTF. In DNA, the CDR3 is TGTGCCAGCAGCTCACTCGACAGGGTTCTTAGCTATGGCTACACCTTC. Full variable domain (outside the CDR3, taken from reference TRBV7-2 and TRBJ1-2): GAGVSQSPSNKVTEKGKDVELRCDPISGHTALYWYRQSLGQGLEFLIYFQGNSAPDKSGLPSDRFSAERTGGSVSTLTIQRTQQEDSAVYLCASSSLDRVLSYGYTFGSGTRLTVV.

The chain joins TRBV5-1 to TRBJ2-3; tentative D call: TRBD2 (5 bases). V shed 4 bases and J shed 3 bases, with 12 bases lying between them. Germline CDR1 and CDR2: SGHRS and YFSETQ. This CDR3 is 14 amino acids long. CDR3 loop: CASSMQPGTDTQYF. CDR3 sequence (DNA): TGCGCCAGCAGCATGCAACCGGGAACAGATACGCAGTATTTT.

This chain uses TRBV4-1 with TRBJ2-7; 9 positions match TRBD2. From germline, CDR1 is MGHRA and CDR2 YSYEKL. The junction had 9 bases not matched to a gene; V was cut back by 3 bases and J by 6 bases. This CDR3 has 15 amino acids. The DNA of the CDR3 is TGCGCCAGCAGCCATGGGGATAGCGGGAGAAGCGAGCAGTACTTC. It translates to CASSHGDSGRSEQYF.

The V and J genes are TRBV11-3 and TRBJ1-1, with 7 positions matching TRBD1. There are 16 residues in the CDR3. The germline V gene has CDR1 SGHNT and CDR2 YENEEA. The V and J ends lost 5 bases and 1 base, in that order; junction bases with no gene match: 10. The CDR3 loop is CASSARPQGKNTEAFF. For the CDR3, the DNA is TGTGCCAGCAGCGCCCGACCACAGGGGAAGAACACTGAAGCTTTCTTT.

The chain couples TRBV18 to TRBJ1-5; D not certain. The CDR3 runs to 15 residues. Germline V lookup: CDR1 KGHSH, CDR2 LQKENI. Between the trimmed V and J ends, which lost 6 bases and 0 bases, there was a span of 12 bases. The chain's CDR3 is CASSLTPNSNQPQHF. The CDR3 DNA follows: TGTGCCAGCTCTTTGACACCGAATAGCAATCAGCCCCAGCATTTT.

The V and J genes are TRBV7-3 and TRBJ2-3, with 8 bases lining up with TRBD2. CDR3 length equals 14 residues. Looked up from germline, CDR1 is SGHTA and CDR2 is FQGTGA. Trimming removed 5 bases from V and 4 bases from J; junction bases left unmatched: 5. The CDR3 is CASSPAGDADTQYF. The CDR3 bases are TGTGCCAGCAGCCCAGCGGGAGATGCAGATACGCAGTATTTT.

This clone was observed a few times. The J gene is TRBJ2-3, the V gene TRBV5-6; the D is unclear. Between the trimmed V and J ends, which lost 3 bases and 2 bases, there was a span of 4 bases. The CDR3 consists of 12 residues. CDR1 is SGHDT and CDR2 is YYEEEE in the germline V gene. The CDR3 sequence is CASSSYTDTQYF. CDR3 coding DNA: TGTGCCAGCAGCTCTTACACAGATACGCAGTATTTT.

This clone was counted only a few times. This sequence joins TRBV29-1 and TRBJ1-3; 11 bases fit TRBD1. The ends lost 7 bases at V and 4 bases at J; junction bases unmatched: 6. Germline V gene lookup returns CDR1 SQVTM and CDR2 ANQGSEA. This CDR3 contains 14 residues. CDR3 sequence reads: CSGMDRGRGNTIYF. CDR3 sequence (DNA): TGCAGCGGGATGGACAGGGGGCGAGGAAACACCATATATTTT.

Within the sample, this clone is medium-sized. The J gene is TRBJ1-3, the V gene TRBV28; 7 bases are a match to TRBD1. J gave up 0 bases and V 5 bases, and 10 bases lay outside the gene matches. The CDR3 is made up of 17 amino acids. The germline V gene encodes CDR1 MDHEN and CDR2 SYDVKM. The CDR3 nucleotides are TGTGCCAGCAGTATACCGGGACAGTATAACTCTGGAAACACCATATATTTT. Translating it yields CASSIPGQYNSGNTIYF. Together with reference TRBV28 and TRBJ1-3, the CDR3 gives the full variable domain: DVKVTQSSRYLVKRTGEKVFLECVQDMDHENMFWYRQDPGLGLRLIYFSYDVKMKEKGDIPEGYSVSREKKERFSLILESASTNQTSMYLCASSIPGQYNSGNTIYFGEGSWLTVV.